Each of the 2 T cell receptor beta chains below was sequenced from the same sample in a study of OX40 agonist ivuxolimab in advanced cancers. Profiling relied on immunoSEQ multiplex PCR, and the TCRdb table lists in-frame clones only, not all of them. The sample has around 76,000 clones, around 87% seen once. The specimen was CD4+ or CD8+ T cells sorted from blood, collected in a trial of the OX40 agonist ivuxolimab. Receptors were obtained from an adult with an advanced solid tumor such as melanoma, head and neck, liver or kidney cancer.

This chain connects TRBV5-1 to TRBJ2-1; 8 bases match TRBD2. This CDR3 comprises 15 residues. J gave up 8 bases and V 3 bases, and 10 bases lay outside the gene matches. Germline assignment: CDR1 SGHRS and CDR2 YFSETQ. The CDR3 DNA sequence: TGCGCCAGCAGCTCTGGCCCTAGCGGGTACGATGAGCAGTTCTTC. This encodes CASSSGPSGYDEQFF. Filled out from reference TRBV5-1 and TRBJ2-1, the complete variable domain reads KAGVTQTPRYLIKTRGQQVTLSCSPISGHRSVSWYQQTPGQGLQFLFEYFSETQRNKGNFPGRFSGRQFSNSRSEMNVSTLELGDSALYLCASSSGPSGYDEQFFGPGTRLTVL.

This rearrangement joins TRBV5-1 to TRBJ2-1; 7 bases fit TRBD2. The germline V gene has CDR1 SGHRS and CDR2 YFSETQ. J gave up 0 bases and V 3 bases, and 3 bases lay outside the gene matches. The CDR3 spans 15 residues. CDR3 region: CASSYGRSSYNEQFF. CDR3 DNA sequence: TGCGCCAGCAGCTACGGGAGGAGCTCCTACAATGAGCAGTTCTTC.